The 23 T cell receptor beta chains in this list originate from one sample, sequenced in a study of T cells in Graves' hyperthyroidism and ophthalmopathy. Amplification yielded TCR beta CDR3 regions, with RNA transcripts as the source. HTBI primers were the set used in a first-round RT-PCR of the TCR CDR3. TCRdb analysed the multiplex PCR reads with MiXCR anew, one entry per CDR3 protein. The sample carries about 600,000 distinct CDR3 sequences, 16% recorded once. The sample taken for sequencing was blood. These receptors came from a woman in her thirties or forties with Graves' ophthalmopathy.

This clonotype showed up many times. V is TRBV7-9 and J is TRBJ2-2; D ambiguous. The V end lost 5 bases, the J end lost 7 bases, and 8 bases lay between the germline ends. CDR3 length equals 12 residues. In germline, CDR1 is SEHNR, CDR2 FQNEAQ (reference sequence). CDR3 sequence: CASSANDGELFF. CDR3 DNA: TGTGCCAGCAGCGCGAATGACGGGGAGCTGTTTTTT.

This clonotype was seen ten or more times. The rearrangement joins TRBV5-6 to TRBJ2-7; 10 bases agree with TRBD2. The V segment lost 0 bases and the J segment 7 bases; nucleotides outside the gene matches: 7. Per germline, CDR1 SGHDT and CDR2 YYEEEE. There are 15 residues in the CDR3. The CDR3 protein is CASSLGPAGGQEQYF. Written as DNA, the CDR3 is TGTGCCAGCAGCTTGGGGCCAGCGGGAGGGCAAGAGCAGTACTTC.

The V and J genes are TRBV7-9 and TRBJ1-2, with D possibly TRBD1 on 5 matching bases. This CDR3 region has 12 residues. Germline CDR1 is SEHNR and CDR2 is FQNEAQ (reference sequence). The V end lost 3 bases, the J end lost 13 bases, and 15 bases lay between the germline ends. The CDR3 sequence is CASSFPLGRGTF. CDR3 in DNA: TGTGCCAGCAGCTTCCCCCTAGGTAGGGGCACCTTC.

This clonotype was seen ten or more times. The chain employs TRBV2 and TRBJ2-4, with a weak D call TRBD2 (5 bases). The germline V gene encodes CDR1 SNHLY and CDR2 FYNNEI. Trimming shortened V by 4 bases and J by 0 bases, and 10 bases separated the two germline ends. The CDR3 is 15 amino acids. CDR3 amino acids: CASSAEAVAKNIQYF. CDR3 DNA sequence: TGTGCCAGCAGTGCGGAGGCGGTAGCCAAAAACATTCAGTACTTC.

In this sample, this clonotype turned up many times. V and J are TRBV6-1 and TRBJ2-5; 16 bases fit TRBD2. Trimming removed 6 bases from V and 7 bases from J; junction bases left unmatched: 5. The CDR3 extends over 15 amino acids. Germline CDR1 is MNHNS and CDR2 is SASEGT. The CDR3 DNA reads as TGTGCCAGCAGAGTCGGGACTAGCGGGGGGGGGACCCAGTACTTC. Its protein is CASRVGTSGGGTQYF.

This clonotype has ten or more counts. This rearrangement joins TRBV2 to TRBJ2-5; TRBD2 might be the D (5 bases). This CDR3 is 15 amino acids long. CDR1 is SNHLY, CDR2 FYNNEI, per germline. Trimming left V 6 bases short and J 11 bases short, with 25 bases between. The CDR3 sequence is CASRADPHSGNPQYF. CDR3 in DNA: TGTGCCAGCAGGGCAGACCCGCACTCCGGGAATCCACAGTACTTC.

The table lists this clonotype with many counts. The rearrangement uses TRBV28 and TRBJ2-6; 9 bases line up with TRBD2. This CDR3 spans 17 amino acids. V trimming: 2 bases; J trimming: 3 bases; junction bases outside the gene matches: 5. CDR1 and CDR2 (germline): MDHEN, SYDVKM. CDR3 amino acids: CASSLGGRGRGANVLTF. CDR3 DNA sequence: TGTGCCAGCAGTTTAGGCGGGAGGGGGCGTGGGGCCAACGTCCTGACTTTC.

In this sample, this clonotype turned up many times. This chain uses TRBV4-1 with TRBJ2-1; 13 nucleotides match TRBD2. Trimming at V came to 5 bases and at J to 8 bases, leaving 15 bases not matched to a gene. The CDR3 runs to 18 residues. CDR1 is MGHRA and CDR2 is YSYEKL in the germline V gene. The chain's CDR3 is CASSSHPFTSGGADEQFF. CDR3 nucleotide sequence: TGCGCCAGCAGCTCCCACCCATTCACTAGCGGGGGGGCGGATGAGCAGTTCTTC.

In the case of this clonotype: The germline gene is not matched at one end of the junction; a read error may be the cause. The chain links TRBV20-1 to TRBJ2-1; TRBD2 aligns across 10 bases. CDR3 length equals 15 residues. Germline CDR1 reads DFQATT; CDR2 reads SNEGSKA (reference sequence). The CDR3 loop reads CSAPTPSGGGNERFF. The CDR3 DNA reads TGCAGTGCTCCAACCCCTAGCGGGGGCGGGAATGAGCGGTTCTTC.

In its sample, this clonotype was seen many times. The chain employs TRBV5-1 and TRBJ2-7; D is uncertain. V was pared by 1 base and J by 2 bases, with 10 bases between. CDR3 length: 14 amino acids. Germline lookup yields CDR1 SGHRS and CDR2 YFSETQ. CDR3 DNA sequence: TGCGCCAGCAGCTTGACCGACCCACCCTACGAGCAGTACTTC. Encoded protein: CASSLTDPPYEQYF.

This clonotype was counted once. The chain combines TRBV28 with TRBJ1-6, with D unclear. Trimming removed 5 bases at V and 0 bases at J, with 17 bases between. The CDR3 runs to 18 residues. From germline, CDR1 is MDHEN and CDR2 SYDVKM. CDR3 in DNA: TGTGCCAGCAGTCCCTTGGGCAGGAGGAGCTCCTATAATTCACCCCTCCACTTT. Its protein is CASSPLGRRSSYNSPLHF.

This chain links TRBV7-2 with TRBJ2-2; maybe TRBD1 (5 bases). Per the germline V gene, CDR1 is SGHTA and CDR2 is FQGNSA. CDR3 length equals 15 residues. V was clipped by 5 bases and J by 3 bases, with 13 bases between them. The CDR3 DNA is TGTGCCAGCAGCCCAGGAAGGGGTTACACCGGGGAGCTGTTTTTT. Its protein is CASSPGRGYTGELFF.

In this sample, this clonotype turned up a few times. The chain's CDR3 is CSVENGSQETQYF. Written as DNA, the CDR3 is TGCAGCGTTGAAAACGGGAGCCAAGAGACCCAGTACTTC. The chain is built from TRBV29-1 and TRBJ2-5; possibly TRBD2 for D (6 bases). Looked up from germline, CDR1 is SQVTM and CDR2 is ANQGSEA. V lost 2 bases, J lost 1 base, and 8 bases lay in between. This CDR3 spans 13 amino acids.

This clonotype occurred many times. The chain combines TRBV5-1 with TRBJ2-7, with 8 positions matching TRBD1. With 4 bases clipped from V and 4 bases from J, the junction kept 7 bases outside the gene matches. CDR1 is SGHRS and CDR2 is YFSETQ in the germline V gene. This CDR3 has 14 amino acids. The CDR3 protein is CASSDPGGGYEQYF. CDR3 DNA sequence: TGCGCCAGCAGCGATCCAGGGGGCGGATACGAGCAGTACTTC.

There are many counts of this clonotype. This rearrangement joins TRBV28 to TRBJ1-6; D gene ambiguous. V dropped 6 bases and J dropped 8 bases, with 11 bases sitting between them. The CDR3 sequence is 13 residues long. Germline CDR1 MDHEN, CDR2 SYDVKM. CDR3 residues: CASSPGFHSPLHF. DNA for the CDR3: TGTGCCAGCAGCCCGGGCTTTCATTCACCCCTCCACTTT.

This clonotype appeared many times. The chain uses TRBV7-9 and TRBJ2-2; the D gene is possibly TRBD2 (5 bases). CDR3 length: 12 amino acids. V was clipped by 6 bases and J by 7 bases, with 9 bases between them. From germline, CDR1 is SEHNR and CDR2 FQNEAQ (reference sequence). CDR3 nucleotides: TGTGCCAGCAGAGGACTGGACGGGGAGCTGTTTTTT. This sequence encodes CASRGLDGELFF.

The chain joins TRBV3-1 to TRBJ1-2; D remains ambiguous. This CDR3 spans 13 amino acids. Germline V gene lookup returns CDR1 LGHDT and CDR2 YNNKEL (reference sequence). Trimming removed 4 bases at V and 4 bases at J, with 10 bases between. In nucleotides, the CDR3 is TGTGCCAGCAGCCTCCGGGCCCGCTATGGCTACACCTTC. It codes for CASSLRARYGYTF.

V gene TRBV6-5 combines with J gene TRBJ2-1, with a tentative D call TRBD2 (5 bases). The CDR3 is made up of 17 amino acids. V was shortened by 1 base and J by 6 bases, with 19 bases between the two germline ends. Per the germline V gene, CDR1 is MNHEY and CDR2 is SVGAGI. DNA for the CDR3: TGTGCCAGCAGTTACTTCTACGGGCCATCGGGGAGCAATGAGCAGTTCTTC. Translated: CASSYFYGPSGSNEQFF.

This clonotype was seen a handful of times. The chain links TRBV27 to TRBJ1-5; maybe TRBD1 (6 bases). The V and J ends lost 1 base and 0 bases respectively, with 13 bases between them. The CDR3 sequence is 17 residues long. Per germline, CDR1 MNHEY and CDR2 SMNVEV (reference sequence). The CDR3 nucleotides read TGTGCCAGCAGTTTATACGGCGGACAGTATAGCAATCAGCCCCAGCATTTT. Amino acids: CASSLYGGQYSNQPQHF.

Notes on this clonotype: A read error may be the cause here, since a much bigger clone is one base away. This chain connects TRBV6-1 to TRBJ2-1; D may be TRBD1 or TRBD2 (5 bases each). This CDR3 contains 15 residues. The V gene lost 2 bases and the J gene lost 8 bases, with 16 bases spanning the gap. From germline, CDR1 is MNHNS and CDR2 SASEGT. DNA for the CDR3: TGTGCCAGCAGTGAATCGGGACGTGAGGGACATGAGCAGTTCTTC. The encoded protein is CASSESGREGHEQFF.

The gene calls are TRBV5-1 and TRBJ1-6; TRBD1 matches at 8 bases. Germline CDR1 SGHRS, CDR2 YFSETQ. V lost 4 bases and J lost 0; bases outside the gene matches: 6. The CDR3 consists of 17 residues. The chain's CDR3 is CASSRQTGASYNSPLHF. As DNA, the CDR3 is TGCGCCAGCAGCCGGCAGACAGGGGCCTCCTATAATTCACCCCTCCACTTT.

This clonotype was found once. The chain recombines TRBV5-4 with TRBJ1-4; TRBD1 might be the D (5 bases). The CDR3 loop spans 16 amino acids. From germline, CDR1 is SGHNT and CDR2 YYREEE (reference sequence). With 1 base removed from V and 0 bases from J, the gap between germline ends came to 10 bases. CDR3 in amino acids: CASSLKGLATNEKLFF. DNA for the CDR3: TGTGCCAGCAGCTTGAAGGGACTTGCAACTAATGAAAAACTGTTTTTT. The full variable domain, rest sourced from reference TRBV5-4 and TRBJ1-4, is ETGVTQSPTHLIKTRGQQVTLRCSSQSGHNTVSWYQQALGQGPQFIFQYYREEENGRGNFPPRFSGLQFPNYSSELNVNALELDDSALYLCASSLKGLATNEKLFFGSGTQLSVL.

The genes are TRBV7-2 and TRBJ2-1; 8 nucleotides align to TRBD2. The CDR3 runs 16 residues. V shed 3 bases and J 3 bases; nucleotides not matched to a gene: 7. Per the germline V gene, CDR1 is SGHTA and CDR2 is FQGNSA. This chain's CDR3 is CASSFWATSGYNEQFF. DNA for the CDR3: TGTGCCAGCAGCTTTTGGGCAACTAGCGGCTACAATGAGCAGTTCTTC.